What follows are 27 T cell receptor beta chains derived from one specimen sequenced in a study of neurological immune-mediated disorders. TCRdb re-called the 5' RACE reads through MiXCR, storing one row per CDR3 protein. The sample lists tens of thousands of distinct CDR3 sequences; about 4% were seen once. The sequencing input was CD4+ T cells from blood. The source of these receptors is a woman aged 40 to 55 in good health.

This clonotype was detected many times. This chain joins TRBV4-2 and TRBJ2-1; D is unclear. CDR3 length: 12 residues. V was pared by 4 bases and J by 8 bases, with 9 bases between. Germline-derived CDR1 and CDR2 are LGHNA and YNFKEQ. CDR3 region: CASSPDADEQFF. The DNA of the CDR3 is TGTGCCAGCAGCCCCGACGCGGATGAGCAGTTCTTC.

This clonotype was detected ten times or more. The chain has TRBV5-6 and TRBJ2-5; TRBD1 aligns across 9 bases. Germline V gene data show CDR1 as SGHDT and CDR2 as YYEEEE. Germline trimming cut 1 base from V and 5 bases from J; bases unmatched to any gene: 6. The CDR3 is made up of 15 amino acids. DNA of the CDR3: TGTGCCAGCAGCTTGTTAGGGACAGGGCCGGAGACCCAGTACTTC. Its translation: CASSLLGTGPETQYF.

Many counts were recorded for this clonotype. The gene calls are TRBV12-3 or TRBV12-4 and TRBJ2-5; D perhaps matches TRBD1 (5 bases). The CDR3 is 14 residues long. The V end lost 3 bases, the J end lost 1 base, and 9 bases lay between the germline ends. This chain's CDR3 is CASSFWGVQETQYF. CDR3 DNA sequence: TGTGCCAGCAGTTTTTGGGGCGTCCAAGAGACCCAGTACTTC.

Ten or more counts support this clonotype. The rearrangement joins TRBV7-8 to TRBJ2-5, with D perhaps assigned TRBD1 or TRBD2 (5 bases each). Germline V gives CDR1 SGHVS, CDR2 FQNEAQ. The CDR3 length is 16 residues. The V end lost 7 bases, the J end lost 1 base, and 19 bases lay between the germline ends. The CDR3 sequence is CASKSIVGDGQETQYF. DNA of the CDR3: TGTGCCAGCAAGTCTATTGTGGGGGACGGCCAAGAGACCCAGTACTTC.

This clonotype was observed at least ten times. The chain carries TRBV7-7 and TRBJ2-2; D remains unclear. CDR1 is SSHAT, CDR2 FNYEAQ, per germline (reference sequence). The CDR3 is made up of 16 amino acids. V was trimmed by 5 bases and J by 1 base, leaving 14 bases between them. The chain's CDR3 is CASSPGRTVNTGELFF. The CDR3 DNA is TGTGCCAGCAGCCCTGGGCGGACCGTGAACACCGGGGAGCTGTTTTTT.

This sequence joins TRBV6-1 and TRBJ2-5; TRBD2 aligns across 8 bases. This CDR3 contains 15 residues. The V gene end was trimmed by 4 bases and the J gene end by 5 bases; junction bases not matched to a gene: 9. Germline loops: CDR1 MNHNS, CDR2 SASEGT. The CDR3 nucleotides read TGTGCCAGCAGTGCAGGGACTAGTGCTTGGGAGACCCAGTACTTC. Amino acids: CASSAGTSAWETQYF.

Ten or more counts support this clonotype. J is TRBJ2-1 and V is TRBV12-3 or TRBV12-4; 7 nucleotides match TRBD2. V was clipped by 5 bases and J by 10 bases; unmatched bases: 11. The CDR3 sequence is 14 residues long. The CDR3 DNA reads TGTGCCAGCAGTGCCCGGTTGGGGGGGGGGGAGCAGTTCTTC. Translation gives CASSARLGGGEQFF.

This clonotype was recorded at least ten times. V gene TRBV6-1 combines with J gene TRBJ2-6; D is unresolved. The V gene lost 7 bases and the J gene lost 2 bases, with 21 bases spanning the gap. The CDR3 is made up of 18 amino acids. Per germline, CDR1 MNHNS and CDR2 SASEGT. CDR3: CASMGKELVPTGANVLTF. In nucleotides, the CDR3 is TGTGCCAGCATGGGAAAGGAGTTAGTCCCCACTGGGGCCAACGTCCTGACTTTC.

This clonotype was seen at least ten times. The rearrangement uses TRBV5-1 and TRBJ1-3; D remains unclear. Germline lookup yields CDR1 SGHRS and CDR2 YFSETQ. The CDR3 consists of 13 residues. Trimming cost V 4 bases and J 4 bases, with 9 bases left between them. The CDR3 loop is CASSLGSGNTIYF. For the CDR3, the DNA is TGCGCCAGCAGCCTTGGTTCGGGAAACACCATATATTTT.

This clonotype was seen at least ten times. The chain couples TRBV10-3 to TRBJ2-5, with D possibly matching TRBD2 (5 bases). V was pared by 0 bases and J by 2 bases, with 10 bases between. CDR3 size: 15 residues. From germline, CDR1 is ENHRY and CDR2 SYGVKD. For the CDR3, the DNA is TGTGCCATCAGTGAGTCGAGGGCGGAACAAGAGACCCAGTACTTC. This codes for CAISESRAEQETQYF.

Many counts were recorded for this clonotype. The chain links TRBV10-3 to TRBJ2-1; D gene unclear. Per the germline V gene, CDR1 is ENHRY and CDR2 is SYGVKD. The CDR3 is 12 amino acids. Trimming took 6 bases from V and 5 from J, leaving 8 bases between them. The CDR3 sequence is CAISLADNEQFF. The DNA for the CDR3 is TGTGCCATCAGCCTGGCGGACAATGAGCAGTTCTTC.

This clonotype was counted many times. The rearrangement uses TRBV7-9 and TRBJ1-1; D remains unclear. Germline V gene data show CDR1 as SEHNR and CDR2 as FQNEAQ (reference sequence). Trimming took 6 bases from V and 1 from J, leaving 3 bases between them. The CDR3 has 11 amino acids. The CDR3 DNA sequence: TGTGCCAGCAGGGCGAACACTGAAGCTTTCTTT. Translating gives CASRANTEAFF.

Ten or more counts support this clonotype. This sequence joins TRBV5-1 and TRBJ2-4; D unclear. V was cut by 4 bases and J by 1 base, with 12 bases left in between. The germline V gene encodes CDR1 SGHRS and CDR2 YFSETQ. The CDR3 is 15 amino acids. The CDR3 loop is CASSPALGAKNIQYF. CDR3 in DNA: TGCGCCAGCAGCCCGGCCCTCGGGGCCAAAAACATTCAGTACTTC.

This clonotype was counted ten times or more. V usage is TRBV11-1 and J usage is TRBJ2-7, with TRBD1 matching 8 bases. V lost 3 bases to trimming and J lost 4 bases; unmatched junction nucleotides: 2. Per the germline V gene, CDR1 is SGHAT and CDR2 is FQDESV (reference sequence). This CDR3 contains 13 residues. The CDR3 here is CASSFYRGYEQYF. In nucleotides, the CDR3 is TGTGCCAGCAGCTTTTACAGGGGGTACGAGCAGTACTTC.

The table lists this clonotype with many counts. V and J are TRBV14 and TRBJ2-1; 8 nucleotides line up with TRBD1. V shed 4 bases, J shed 2 bases, and the junction held 7 bases outside the gene matches. CDR3 length: 16 residues. Germline V gene lookup returns CDR1 SGHDN and CDR2 FVKESK. Here the CDR3 DNA reads TGTGCCAGCAGCCGGCGGCGGGACAGGACCTACAATGAGCAGTTCTTC. This sequence encodes CASSRRRDRTYNEQFF.

This clonotype was counted ten times or more. The chain uses TRBV20-1 and TRBJ2-1; no reliable D call. Looked up from germline, CDR1 is DFQATT and CDR2 is SNEGSKA (reference sequence). This CDR3 contains 12 residues. V lost 5 bases to trimming and J lost 2 bases, with 7 bases between them. The CDR3 spells CSAHGAYNEQFF. The CDR3 DNA follows: TGCAGTGCTCATGGTGCCTACAATGAGCAGTTCTTC.

In its sample, this clonotype was seen many times. The chain uses TRBV9 and TRBJ1-1; D is uncertain. Germline V gene sequence: CDR1 SGDLS, CDR2 YYNGEE. The length of the CDR3 is 15 residues. V was clipped by 0 bases and J by 2 bases, with 11 bases between them. The CDR3 region is CASSVDPDPNTEAFF. Here the CDR3 DNA reads TGTGCCAGCAGCGTAGATCCGGATCCTAACACTGAAGCTTTCTTT.

This clonotype was counted ten times or more. The V and J genes are TRBV2 and TRBJ2-2, with no clear D. V was clipped by 8 bases and J by 6 bases, with 10 bases between them. Germline CDR1 is SNHLY and CDR2 is FYNNEI. CDR3 length: 12 residues. The CDR3 DNA is TGTGCCAGCGCCTACACGGCCGGGGAGCTGTTTTTT. Protein: CASAYTAGELFF.

This clonotype was counted many times. The genes are TRBV20-1 and TRBJ1-2; 7 bases line up with TRBD1. The CDR3 sequence is 15 residues long. Trimming removed 4 bases from V and 5 bases from J; junction bases left unmatched: 13. Germline CDR1 reads DFQATT; CDR2 reads SNEGSKA (reference sequence). The CDR3 spells CSATTPPSTGYGYTF. CDR3 nucleotides: TGCAGTGCTACCACCCCCCCCTCGACAGGGTATGGCTACACCTTC.

In this sample, this clonotype turned up many times. This sequence joins TRBV24-1 and TRBJ1-2; TRBD1 aligns across 9 bases. Germline CDR1 and CDR2: KGHDR and SFDVKD. The CDR3 spans 14 residues. The junction had 6 bases not matched to a gene; V was cut back by 4 bases and J by 7 bases. The CDR3 DNA reads TGTGCCACCAGTGACCCGGGACAGGGCTTTGGCTACACCTTC. Protein: CATSDPGQGFGYTF.

This clonotype was observed many times. The genes are TRBV10-3 and TRBJ1-5; possibly TRBD1 for D (6 bases). Germline V gives CDR1 ENHRY, CDR2 SYGVKD. The CDR3 is made up of 14 amino acids. V dropped 2 bases and J dropped 1 base, with 6 bases sitting between them. The CDR3 sequence: CAISEDRSNQPQHF. For the CDR3, the DNA is TGTGCCATCAGTGAGGACAGGAGCAATCAGCCCCAGCATTTT.

This clonotype was seen repeatedly, ten times or more. This chain uses TRBV6-5 with TRBJ2-7, with D maybe TRBD1 (6 bases). This CDR3 has 12 residues. Trimming took 11 bases from V and 2 from J, leaving 13 bases between them. Germline V lookup: CDR1 MNHEY, CDR2 SVGAGI. CDR3 nucleotides: TGTGCCGCCAGACAGGTAACCTACGAGCAGTACTTC. It specifies CAARQVTYEQYF.

This clonotype came up a few times. This sequence joins TRBV20-1 and TRBJ1-1, with D possibly being TRBD1 (5 bases). CDR3 size: 13 residues. The V gene's germline CDR1 is DFQATT and CDR2 SNEGSKA (reference sequence). Trimming left V 6 bases short and J 4 bases short, with 15 bases between. The DNA of the CDR3 is TGCAGTGCCCAGAGGGGCCGGGGCACTGAAGCTTTCTTT. Translated: CSAQRGRGTEAFF.

There are many counts of this clonotype. The V call is TRBV7-2, the J call TRBJ2-1; 9 nucleotides align to TRBD2. CDR1 is SGHTA, CDR2 FQGNSA, per germline. This CDR3 region has 16 residues. V was pared by 1 base and J by 5 bases, with 6 bases of the junction left unmatched. CDR3 DNA sequence: TGTGCCAGCAGCTTAGAAAGGGCGGGAGGGAACAATGAGCAGTTCTTC. This sequence encodes CASSLERAGGNNEQFF. The variable domain in full, completed from reference TRBV7-2 and TRBJ2-1, reads GAGVSQSPSNKVTEKGKDVELRCDPISGHTALYWYRQSLGQGLEFLIYFQGNSAPDKSGLPSDRFSAERTGGSVSTLTIQRTQQEDSAVYLCASSLERAGGNNEQFFGPGTRLTVL.

This clonotype was observed many times. V and J are TRBV7-2 and TRBJ1-4, with 9 bases that match TRBD1. Looked up from germline, CDR1 is SGHTA and CDR2 is FQGNSA. The CDR3 loop spans 15 amino acids. V gave up 5 bases and J gave up 7 bases; unmatched junction bases: 8. In DNA form, the CDR3 reads TGTGCCAGCAGCGCGGGACAGGGAGGCGGTGAAAAACTGTTTTTT. The encoded protein is CASSAGQGGGEKLFF.

This clonotype occurred many times. The rearrangement links TRBV10-3 to TRBJ2-7; D not certain. Per germline, CDR1 ENHRY and CDR2 SYGVKD. V dropped 0 bases and J dropped 1 base, with 16 bases sitting between them. The CDR3 spans 17 residues. The CDR3 here is CAISESTLGRKSYEQYF. CDR3 sequence (DNA): TGTGCCATCAGTGAGTCGACCTTAGGGCGGAAATCCTACGAGCAGTACTTC.

This clonotype showed up many times. The V call is TRBV3-1, the J call TRBJ1-1; D gene ambiguous. Germline loops: CDR1 LGHDT, CDR2 YNNKEL (reference sequence). V was clipped by 0 bases and J by 9 bases, with 17 bases between them. The CDR3 loop spans 15 amino acids. The CDR3 DNA reads as TGTGCCAGCAGCCAAGATGGCCACACTCCGGAGAAAGCTTTCTTT. This translates into CASSQDGHTPEKAFF.